The sample holds many counts of the clone carrying this T cell receptor beta chain. Its antigen is not identified. The investigators amplified TCR beta CDR3 regions from RNA transcripts. When the TCR CDR3 underwent first-round RT-PCR, the HTBI primer set was used. TCRdb recomputed calls from the multiplex PCR reads with MiXCR, one row per CDR3 protein. Seen here are 250,000 to 300,000 distinct CDR3 sequences, roughly 15% observed once, and the top ten hold around 30%. V was trimmed by 8 bases and J by 8 bases, leaving 13 bases between them. Germline V gives CDR1 MDHEN, CDR2 SYDVKM. The CDR3 runs to 12 residues. This sample stems from a study of T cells in Graves' hyperthyroidism and ophthalmopathy. Study outcomes and limitations: Ophthalmopathy was told apart from stable hyperthyroidism by a 13 V-J model.

Sequencing was performed on blood. The receptor's source is a woman aged 45-65 years with Graves' hyperthyroidism that later progressed to Graves' ophthalmopathy. The chain links TRBV28 to TRBJ2-1; a possible D gene is TRBD2 (7 bases). The CDR3 region is CASSGGWDEQFF. In nucleotides, the CDR3 is TGTGCCAGCTCGGGGGGCTGGGATGAGCAGTTCTTC.